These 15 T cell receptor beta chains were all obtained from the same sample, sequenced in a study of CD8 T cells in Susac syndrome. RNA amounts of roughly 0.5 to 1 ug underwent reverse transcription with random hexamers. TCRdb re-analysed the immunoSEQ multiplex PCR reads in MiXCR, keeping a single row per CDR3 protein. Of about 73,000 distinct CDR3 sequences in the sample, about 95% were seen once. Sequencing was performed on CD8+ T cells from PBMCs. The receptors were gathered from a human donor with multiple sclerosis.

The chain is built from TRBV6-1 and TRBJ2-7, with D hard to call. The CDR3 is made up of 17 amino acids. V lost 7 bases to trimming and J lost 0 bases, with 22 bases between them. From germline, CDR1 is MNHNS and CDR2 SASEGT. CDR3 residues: CASTFRPGYSSSYEQYF. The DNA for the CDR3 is TGTGCCAGCACCTTCCGGCCGGGCTACTCCAGCTCCTACGAGCAGTACTTC.

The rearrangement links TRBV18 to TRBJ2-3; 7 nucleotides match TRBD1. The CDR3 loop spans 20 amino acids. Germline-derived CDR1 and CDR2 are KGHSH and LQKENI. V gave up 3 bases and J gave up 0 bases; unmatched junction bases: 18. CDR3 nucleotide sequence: TGTGCCAGCTCACCCTTGGAGACAGGGTCCCTCCGTCCTAGCACAGATACGCAGTATTTT. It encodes CASSPLETGSLRPSTDTQYF.

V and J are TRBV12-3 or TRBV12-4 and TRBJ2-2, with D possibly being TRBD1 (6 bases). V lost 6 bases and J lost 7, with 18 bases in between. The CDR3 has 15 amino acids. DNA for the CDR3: TGTGCCAGCAGCCCAACCTGGACAGTGCACGGGGAGCTGTTTTTT. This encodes CASSPTWTVHGELFF.

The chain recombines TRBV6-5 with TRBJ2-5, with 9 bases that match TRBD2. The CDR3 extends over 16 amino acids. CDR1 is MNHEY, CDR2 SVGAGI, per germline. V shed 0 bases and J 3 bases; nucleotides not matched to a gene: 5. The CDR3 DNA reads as TGTGCCAGCAGTTACTCTGGGCGGGGGGGGGAAGAGACCCAGTACTTC. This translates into CASSYSGRGGEETQYF.

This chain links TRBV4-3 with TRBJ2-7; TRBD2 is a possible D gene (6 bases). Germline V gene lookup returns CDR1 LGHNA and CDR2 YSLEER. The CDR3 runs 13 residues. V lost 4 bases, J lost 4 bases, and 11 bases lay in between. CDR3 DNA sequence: TGCGCCAGCAGCCGGGCTGGGGGGTACGAGCAGTACTTC. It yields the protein CASSRAGGYEQYF.

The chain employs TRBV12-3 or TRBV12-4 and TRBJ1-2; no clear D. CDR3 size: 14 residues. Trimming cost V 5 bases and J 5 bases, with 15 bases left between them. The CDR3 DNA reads TGTGCCAGCAGTCCCCGACCGGATCCGTATGGCTACACCTTC. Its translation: CASSPRPDPYGYTF.

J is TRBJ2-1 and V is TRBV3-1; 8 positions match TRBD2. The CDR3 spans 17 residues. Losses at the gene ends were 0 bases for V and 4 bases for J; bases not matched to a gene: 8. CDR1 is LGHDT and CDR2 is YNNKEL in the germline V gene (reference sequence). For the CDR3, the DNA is TGTGCCAGCAGCCAAGATGGGGCGGGGGGCCCTTACAATGAGCAGTTCTTC. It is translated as CASSQDGAGGPYNEQFF.

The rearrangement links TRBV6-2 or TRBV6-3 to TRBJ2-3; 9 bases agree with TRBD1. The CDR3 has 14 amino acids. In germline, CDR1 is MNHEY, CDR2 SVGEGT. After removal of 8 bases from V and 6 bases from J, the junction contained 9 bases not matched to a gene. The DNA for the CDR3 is TGTGCCAGCCTAACAGGGGGCGCATTGGATACGCAGTATTTT. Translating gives CASLTGGALDTQYF.

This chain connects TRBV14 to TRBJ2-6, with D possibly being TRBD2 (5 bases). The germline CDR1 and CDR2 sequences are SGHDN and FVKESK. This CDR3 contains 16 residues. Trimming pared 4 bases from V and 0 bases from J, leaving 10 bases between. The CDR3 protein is CASSPDGDSGANVLTF. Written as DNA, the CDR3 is TGTGCCAGCAGCCCGGACGGGGACTCTGGGGCCAACGTCCTGACTTTC.

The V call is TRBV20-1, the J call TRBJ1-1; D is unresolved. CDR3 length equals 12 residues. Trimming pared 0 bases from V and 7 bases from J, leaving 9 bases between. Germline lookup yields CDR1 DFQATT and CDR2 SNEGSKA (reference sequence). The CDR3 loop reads CSARENSIEAFF. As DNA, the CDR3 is TGCAGTGCTAGAGAAAACAGCATTGAAGCTTTCTTT.

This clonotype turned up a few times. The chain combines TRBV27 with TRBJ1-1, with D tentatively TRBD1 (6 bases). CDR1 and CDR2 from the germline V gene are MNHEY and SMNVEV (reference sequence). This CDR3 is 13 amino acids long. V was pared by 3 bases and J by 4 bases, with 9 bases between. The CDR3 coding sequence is TGTGCCAGCAGTTTCAGGGGAGTCACTGAAGCTTTCTTT. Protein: CASSFRGVTEAFF.

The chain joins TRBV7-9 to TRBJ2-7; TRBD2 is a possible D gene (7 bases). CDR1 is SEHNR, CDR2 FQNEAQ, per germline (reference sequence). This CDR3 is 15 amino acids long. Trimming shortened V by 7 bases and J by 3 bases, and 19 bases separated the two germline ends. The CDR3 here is CASTSGVRGGYEQYF. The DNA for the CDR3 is TGTGCCAGCACCAGCGGGGTCAGGGGAGGCTACGAGCAGTACTTC.

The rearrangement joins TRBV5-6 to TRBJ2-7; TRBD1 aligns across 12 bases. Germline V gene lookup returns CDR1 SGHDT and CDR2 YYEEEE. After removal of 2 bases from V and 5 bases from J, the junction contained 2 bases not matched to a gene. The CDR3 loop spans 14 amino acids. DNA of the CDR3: TGTGCCAGCAGCTTAGGGACAGGGGGCCACGAGCAGTACTTC. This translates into CASSLGTGGHEQYF.

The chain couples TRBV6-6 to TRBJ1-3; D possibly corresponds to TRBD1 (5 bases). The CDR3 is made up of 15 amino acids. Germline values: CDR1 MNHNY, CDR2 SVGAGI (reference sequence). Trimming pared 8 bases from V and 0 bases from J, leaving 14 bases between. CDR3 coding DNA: TGTGCCAGCGCCCCCTGGACAAGCTCTGGAAACACCATATATTTT. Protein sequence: CASAPWTSSGNTIYF.

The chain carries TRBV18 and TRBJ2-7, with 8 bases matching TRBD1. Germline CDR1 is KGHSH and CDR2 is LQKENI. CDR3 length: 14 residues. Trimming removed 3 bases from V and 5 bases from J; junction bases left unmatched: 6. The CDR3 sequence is CASSPPGQGHEQYF. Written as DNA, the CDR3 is TGTGCCAGCTCACCTCCCGGACAGGGCCACGAGCAGTACTTC. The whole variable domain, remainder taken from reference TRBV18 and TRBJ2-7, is NAGVMQNPRHLVRRRGQEARLRCSPMKGHSHVYWYRQLPEEGLKFMVYLQKENIIDESGMPKERFSAEFPKEGPSILRIQQVVRGDSAAYFCASSPPGQGHEQYFGPGTRLTVT.